This TCR beta chain derives from a study of T cell repertoires in cytomegalovirus infection (dated by TCRdb to the late 2010s). In terms of the full investigation: Alongside well-studied HLA-B-restricted epitopes, the peptide stimulations were aimed at recently identified HLA-C-restricted CMV epitopes, whose presentation resists viral immunomodulation. The HLA type of each donor mattered for the analysis, because public TCR beta signatures pointed to carriage of CMV infection along with the matching HLA type. The paper's findings and limits, for the study overall: In both this cohort and an independent cohort of 300 to 450 donors, the cumulative frequency of public TCR beta family members distinguished carriers of CMV infection plus the relevant HLA type. The ex vivo response was dominated by HLA-C-restricted CMV-specific TCR beta clonotypes, which also provided the single most frequent clonotype in two of eight donors.

A remark on this clonotype: It has no known antigen specificity. No qualities accompany the bases; no much larger clone lies one base away.

The sample's treatment or condition label, decoded: in vitro stimulation with specific CMV peptide epitopes to enrich CMV-specific T cells. Sequencer: Illumina HiSeq 1500. Using fastp trimming at Q25 and MiXCR clonotype assembly, TCRdb reanalyzed the public sequencing data and kept in-frame beta chains. CDR3 protein duplicates are merged, each entry listing the most common genes and DNA. In all, the sample holds about 85,000 distinct CDR3 sequences, and about half of those were seen once. Approximately 93% of the sample is held by the ten biggest clonotypes. The germline V gene specifies SGHAT as CDR1 and FQNNGV as CDR2. The germline ends are 15 bases apart after V is trimmed by 4 bases and J by 0 bases. The CDR3 goes from the cysteine to the phenylalanine over 16 residues. Left in the record is the CDR3 DNA by itself, 48 bases read in frame from the first base.

This TCR derives from a human donor in good health (CMV status not recorded). Some clones in this sample may be carry-over from other donors' samples. The rearranged chain carries TRBV11-2 and TRBJ1-1, and perhaps TRBD1 as D gene, on 5 matching bases. The sample consisted of CD8+ T cells from cultured PBMCs, taken from culture after CMV antigen stimulation. The CDR3 protein sequence reads: CASSSGVDSLNTEAFF. DNA sequence: TGTGCCAGCAGCTCGGGGGTAGACAGTCTGAACACTGAAGCTTTCTTT.